This passage covers 3 T cell receptor beta chains from one sample sequenced in a study of T cell responses to AZD1222 COVID-19 vaccine. Sequencing used immunoSEQ multiplex PCR; TCRdb keeps in-frame clones, though not all of them. The data contain about 140,000 clones, around 93% of them singletons. The sequences come from peripheral blood, collected 28 days after the second AZD1222 dose. The receptors derive from an adult who received the AZD1222 COVID-19 vaccine.

V usage is TRBV10-3 and J usage is TRBJ1-1, with unresolved D. This CDR3 is 13 amino acids long. The germline V and J ends were trimmed by 7 bases and 3 bases, with 12 bases remaining between them. Germline CDR1 and CDR2: ENHRY and SYGVKD. CDR3 in amino acids: CAITSDWDTEAFF. Written as DNA, the CDR3 is TGTGCCATCACCTCGGACTGGGACACTGAAGCTTTCTTT.

Only one count was recorded for this clone. The rearrangement links TRBV19 to TRBJ1-2; D uncertain. This CDR3 has 12 residues. The ends were cut back, 8 bases at V and 6 bases at J, with 13 bases in the middle. Germline V gene lookup returns CDR1 LNHDA and CDR2 SQIVND (reference sequence). In DNA form, the CDR3 reads TGTGCCAGTGGGAGGGCTTGGGATGGCTACACCTTC. Encoded protein: CASGRAWDGYTF. Full variable domain (rest looked up from reference TRBV19 and TRBJ1-2): DGGITQSPKYLFRKEGQNVTLSCEQNLNHDAMYWYRQDPGQGLRLIYYSQIVNDFQKGDIAEGYSVSREKKESFPLTVTSAQKNPTAFYLCASGRAWDGYTFGSGTRLTVV.

The gene calls are TRBV29-1 and TRBJ1-1; unclear D gene. With 4 bases removed from V and 0 bases from J, the gap between germline ends came to 12 bases. The V gene's germline CDR1 is SQVTM and CDR2 ANQGSEA. The CDR3 sequence is 14 residues long. CDR3: CSVGSNRLNTEAFF. For the CDR3, the DNA is TGCAGCGTTGGTAGTAACAGATTGAACACTGAAGCTTTCTTT. Drawing the rest from reference TRBV29-1 and TRBJ1-1, the complete variable domain is SAVISQKPSRDICQRGTSLTIQCQVDSQVTMMFWYRQQPGQSLTLIATANQGSEATYESGFVIDKFPISRPNLTFSTLTVSNMSPEDSSIYLCSVGSNRLNTEAFFGQGTRLTVV.